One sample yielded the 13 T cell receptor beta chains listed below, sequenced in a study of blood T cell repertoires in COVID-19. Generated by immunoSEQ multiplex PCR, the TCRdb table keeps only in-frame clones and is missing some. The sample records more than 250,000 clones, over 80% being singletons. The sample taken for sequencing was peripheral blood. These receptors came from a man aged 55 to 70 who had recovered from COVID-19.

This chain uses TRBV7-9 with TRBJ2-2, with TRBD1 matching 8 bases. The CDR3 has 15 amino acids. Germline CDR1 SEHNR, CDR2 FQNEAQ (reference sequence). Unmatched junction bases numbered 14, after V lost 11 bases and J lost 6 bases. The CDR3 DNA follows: TGTGCCGTTTCGGGTGAGACAGGGGCCGCCGGGGAGCTGTTTTTT. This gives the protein CAVSGETGAAGELFF.

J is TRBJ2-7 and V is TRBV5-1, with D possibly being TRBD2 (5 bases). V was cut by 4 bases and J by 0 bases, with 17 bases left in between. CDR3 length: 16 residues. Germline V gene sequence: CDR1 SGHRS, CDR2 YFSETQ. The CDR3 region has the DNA TGCGCCAGCAGCCCTCCTTGGAGCGGACTCTCCTACGAGCAGTACTTC. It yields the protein CASSPPWSGLSYEQYF.

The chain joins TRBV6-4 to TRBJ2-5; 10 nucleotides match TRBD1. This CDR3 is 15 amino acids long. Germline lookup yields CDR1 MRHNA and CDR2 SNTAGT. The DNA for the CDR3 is TGTGCTCCAAACGGGACAGGGGATCCCCAAGAGACCCAGTACTTC. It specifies CAPNGTGDPQETQYF.

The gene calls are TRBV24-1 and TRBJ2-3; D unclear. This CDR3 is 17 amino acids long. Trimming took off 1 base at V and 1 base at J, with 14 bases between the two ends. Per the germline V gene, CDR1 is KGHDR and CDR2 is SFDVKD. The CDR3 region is CATSDFWSSRGTDTQYF. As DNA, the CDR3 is TGTGCCACCAGTGATTTTTGGAGCTCCCGCGGCACAGATACGCAGTATTTT.

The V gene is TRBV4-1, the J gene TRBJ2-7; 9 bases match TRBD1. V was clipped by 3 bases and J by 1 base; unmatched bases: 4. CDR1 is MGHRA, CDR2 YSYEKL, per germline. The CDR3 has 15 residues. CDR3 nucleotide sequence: TGCGCCAGCAGCCATGGGACAGGGAGTTCCTACGAGCAGTACTTC. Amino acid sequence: CASSHGTGSSYEQYF.

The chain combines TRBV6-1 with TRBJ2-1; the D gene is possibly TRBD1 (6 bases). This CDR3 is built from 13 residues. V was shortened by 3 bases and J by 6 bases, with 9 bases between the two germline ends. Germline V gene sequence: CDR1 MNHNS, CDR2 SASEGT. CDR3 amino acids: CASSETGFNEQFF. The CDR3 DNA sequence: TGTGCCAGCAGTGAGACAGGATTCAATGAGCAGTTCTTC.

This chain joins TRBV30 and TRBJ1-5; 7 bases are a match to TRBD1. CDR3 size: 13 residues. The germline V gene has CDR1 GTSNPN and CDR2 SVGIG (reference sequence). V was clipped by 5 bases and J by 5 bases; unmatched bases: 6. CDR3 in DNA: TGTGCCTGGGCGACAGGGATCGATCAGCCCCAGCATTTT. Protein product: CAWATGIDQPQHF.

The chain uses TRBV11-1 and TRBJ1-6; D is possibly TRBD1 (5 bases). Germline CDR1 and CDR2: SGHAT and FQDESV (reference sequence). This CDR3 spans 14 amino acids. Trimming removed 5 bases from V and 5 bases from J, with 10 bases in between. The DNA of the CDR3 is TGTGCCAGCAGCGTGGACACTAATAATTCACCCCTCCACTTT. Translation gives CASSVDTNNSPLHF. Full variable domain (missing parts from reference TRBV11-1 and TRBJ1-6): EAEVAQSPRYKITEKSQAVAFWCDPISGHATLYWYRQILGQGPELLVQFQDESVVDDSQLPKDRFSAERLKGVDSTLKIQPAELGDSAMYLCASSVDTNNSPLHFGNGTRLTVT.

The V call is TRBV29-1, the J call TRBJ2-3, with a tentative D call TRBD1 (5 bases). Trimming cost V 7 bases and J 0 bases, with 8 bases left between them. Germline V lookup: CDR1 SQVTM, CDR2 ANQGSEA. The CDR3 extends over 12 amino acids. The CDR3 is CSGDRSTDTQYF. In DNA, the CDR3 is TGCAGCGGCGACAGAAGCACAGATACGCAGTATTTT.

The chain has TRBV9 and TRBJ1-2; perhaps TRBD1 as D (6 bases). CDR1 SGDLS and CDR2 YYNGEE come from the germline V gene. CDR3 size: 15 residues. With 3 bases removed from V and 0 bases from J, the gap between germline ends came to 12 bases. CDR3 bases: TGTGCCAGCAGCGCGAGGACAGAAGCTAACTATGGCTACACCTTC. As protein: CASSARTEANYGYTF. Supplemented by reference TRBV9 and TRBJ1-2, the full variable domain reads DSGVTQTPKHLITATGQRVTLRCSPRSGDLSVYWYQQSLDQGLQFLIQYYNGEERAKGNILERFSAQQFPDLHSELNLSSLELGDSALYFCASSARTEANYGYTFGSGTRLTVV.

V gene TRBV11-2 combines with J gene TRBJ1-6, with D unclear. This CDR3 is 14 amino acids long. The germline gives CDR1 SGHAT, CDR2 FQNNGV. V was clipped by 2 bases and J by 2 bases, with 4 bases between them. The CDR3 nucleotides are TGTGCCAGCAGCTTACGTACCTATAATTCACCCCTCCACTTT. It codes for CASSLRTYNSPLHF.

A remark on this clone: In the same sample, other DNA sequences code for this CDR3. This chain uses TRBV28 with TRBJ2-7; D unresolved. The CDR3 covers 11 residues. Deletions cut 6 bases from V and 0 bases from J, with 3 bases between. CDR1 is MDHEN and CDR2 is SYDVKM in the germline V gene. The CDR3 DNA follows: TGTGCCAGCAGCTCCTCCTACGAGCAGTACTTC. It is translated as CASSSSYEQYF.

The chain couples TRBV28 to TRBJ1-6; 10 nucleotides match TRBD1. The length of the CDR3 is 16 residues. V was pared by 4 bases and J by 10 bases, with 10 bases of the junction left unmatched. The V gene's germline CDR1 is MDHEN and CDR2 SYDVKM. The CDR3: CASSSRDRGFTSPLHF. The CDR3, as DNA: TGTGCCAGCAGTTCCCGGGACAGGGGATTTACCTCACCCCTCCACTTT.